A selection of T cell receptor beta chains follows, all from one sample in a study of blood T cell repertoires in COVID-19. Assay: immunoSEQ multiplex PCR; the TCRdb copy retains only in-frame clones and omits some. Of 250,000 or so clones listed, over 70% are singletons. The sample taken for sequencing was peripheral blood. The receptors were gathered from a woman at least 80 years old with acute or convalescent COVID-19. CDR3s include the opening cysteine and the closing phenylalanine or tryptophan. The D gene is left open where the match is weak. Clone size is shown for a subset of rows, as once, few, many or a class of expanded clone.

NA	TRBV7-3	15	TRBJ2-1	NA	CASSSWGTTFNEQFF	TGTGCCAGCAGCTCCTGGGGGACAACTTTTAATGAGCAGTTCTTC
TRBD1	TRBV7-9	15	TRBJ1-6	NA	CASSQEGRGNSPLHF	TGTGCCAGCAGCCAAGAGGGCAGGGGGAATTCACCCCTCCACTTT
TRBD1	TRBV4-2	14	TRBJ1-1	few	CASSQDRTNTEAFF	TGTGCCAGCAGCCAGGACAGGACCAACACTGAAGCTTTCTTT
NA	TRBV10-2	13	TRBJ1-5	NA	CASASVGGQPQHF	TGCGCCAGCGCATCGGTAGGGGGTCAGCCCCAGCATTTT
TRBD2	TRBV6-5	14	TRBJ2-3	NA	CASSLRGSTDTQYF	TGTGCCAGCAGCTTGCGGGGGAGCACAGATACGCAGTATTTT
NA	TRBV2	16	TRBJ1-5	NA	CASSEGGGRSNQPQHF	TGTGCCAGCAGTGAAGGAGGGGGACGGAGCAATCAGCCCCAGCATTTT
NA	TRBV7-8	16	TRBJ2-5	NA	CASSLVTMVERETQYF	TGTGCCAGCAGCTTAGTTACCATGGTCGAGCGGGAGACCCAGTACTTC
TRBD1	TRBV12-3/TRBV12-4	13	TRBJ1-1	NA	CASRGQGDTEAFF	TGTGCCAGCAGGGGACAGGGAGATACTGAAGCTTTCTTT
NA	TRBV9	15	TRBJ1-1	once	CASSVVSEGNTEAFF	TGTGCCAGCAGCGTAGTGTCCGAGGGCAACACTGAAGCTTTCTTT
TRBD1	TRBV7-8	18	TRBJ1-3	once	CASSLSGTGAYRGNTIYF	TGTGCCAGCAGCTTATCGGGTACAGGGGCATACCGTGGAAACACCATATATTTT
TRBD1	TRBV7-3	12	TRBJ2-5	NA	CASSSPGGTQYF	TGTGCCAGCAGCTCCCCAGGGGGGACCCAGTACTTC
NA	TRBV5-1	15	TRBJ1-4	few	CASSTNRFDNEKLFF	TGCGCCAGCAGCACTAACAGGTTTGATAATGAAAAACTGTTTTTT
NA	TRBV3-1/TRBV3-2	14	TRBJ2-2	NA	CASSQSEGTGELFF	TGTGCCAGCAGCCAGTCGGAGGGTACCGGGGAGCTGTTTTTT
NA	TRBV28	14	TRBJ1-4	NA	CASSSRGWGEKLFF	TGTGCCAGCAGCTCCCGGGGGTGGGGTGAAAAACTGTTTTTT
TRBD1	TRBV19	15	TRBJ2-2	NA	CASSIRDRGSGELFF	TGTGCCAGTAGTATTAGGGACAGGGGTTCCGGGGAGCTGTTTTTT
TRBD1	TRBV7-9	14	TRBJ2-5	NA	CASSSRQGRETQYF	TGTGCCAGCAGCTCCCGACAGGGGCGGGAGACCCAGTACTTC
NA	TRBV5-1	17	TRBJ1-2	NA	CASSLEASGSSTNGYTF	TGCGCCAGCAGCTTGGAAGCGTCAGGGTCATCGACAAATGGCTACACCTTC
TRBD1	TRBV7-9	14	TRBJ2-7	NA	CASSSGQGGYEQYF	TGTGCCAGCAGCTCGGGACAGGGTGGGTACGAGCAGTACTTC
NA	TRBV19	13	TRBJ1-5	NA	CASSIDQNQPQHF	TGTGCCAGTAGTATAGACCAAAATCAGCCCCAGCATTTT
NA	TRBV5-1	12	TRBJ1-1	NA	CARGGRNTEAFF	TGCGCCAGAGGGGGAAGAAACACTGAAGCTTTCTTT
TRBD1	TRBV5-1	16	TRBJ1-1	NA	CASSLLPTGENTEAFF	TGCGCCAGCAGCTTGCTGCCTACAGGGGAGAACACTGAAGCTTTCTTT
NA	TRBV7-8	18	TRBJ2-2	NA	CASSLWGVDSANTGELFF	TGTGCCAGCAGCTTATGGGGGGTCGACAGCGCGAACACCGGGGAGCTGTTTTTT
NA	TRBV7-2	16	TRBJ2-4	few	CASSPPLGLAKNIQYF	TGTGCCAGCAGCCCACCTCTGGGACTAGCCAAAAACATTCAGTACTTC
NA	TRBV7-2	13	TRBJ2-5	NA	CASSLTLQETQYF	TGTGCCAGCAGCTTAACATTACAGGAGACCCAGTACTTC
NA	TRBV27	14	TRBJ2-1	many	CASTPSLSYNEQFF	TGTGCCAGCACCCCTAGCCTGTCCTACAATGAGCAGTTCTTC
TRBD1	TRBV25-1	16	TRBJ1-6	NA	CASSDPGQGNNSPLHF	TGTGCCAGCAGTGATCCGGGACAGGGTAATAATTCACCCCTCCACTTT
NA	TRBV11-2	15	TRBJ1-2	NA	CASSLDRVGRAGYTF	TGTGCCAGCAGCTTAGATCGGGTAGGGAGGGCTGGCTACACCTTC
NA	TRBV6-5	14	TRBJ2-3	NA	CASGRGALTDTQYF	TGTGCCAGCGGTCGGGGGGCTCTTACAGATACGCAGTATTTT
NA	TRBV5-1	15	TRBJ2-5	NA	CASSLGAGQKETQYF	TGCGCCAGCAGCTTGGGTGCGGGACAGAAAGAGACCCAGTACTTC
NA	TRBV2	15	TRBJ1-1	NA	CASNLRAAGDTEAFF	TGTGCCAGCAACCTAAGGGCAGCAGGGGACACTGAAGCTTTCTTT
NA	TRBV2	15	TRBJ2-3	NA	CASSVYPAGTDTQYF	TGTGCCAGCAGTGTCTATCCAGCGGGCACAGATACGCAGTATTTT
TRBD2	TRBV27	14	TRBJ2-3	NA	CASSTSGVTDTQYF	TGTGCCAGCAGCACTAGCGGGGTGACAGATACGCAGTATTTT
NA	TRBV30	17	TRBJ2-5	NA	CAWSQRVGTGYRETQYF	TGTGCCTGGAGTCAACGGGTTGGTACTGGGTACCGGGAGACCCAGTACTTC
TRBD1	TRBV28	13	TRBJ1-1	NA	CASRRQQQGAAFF	TGTGCCAGCAGACGACAACAACAGGGGGCAGCTTTCTTT
TRBD2	TRBV10-3	15	TRBJ2-3	NA	CAISESERGTDTQYF	TGTGCCATCAGTGAGTCGGAGCGGGGGACAGATACGCAGTATTTT
TRBD2	TRBV5-1	15	TRBJ2-7	NA	CASSFSGTSSYEQYF	TGCGCCAGCAGCTTCTCCGGGACTAGCTCTTACGAGCAGTACTTC
NA	TRBV12-3/TRBV12-4	13	TRBJ2-5	NA	CASRRGAGGTQYF	TGTGCCAGCAGGAGGGGTGCCGGGGGGACCCAGTACTTC
TRBD1	TRBV6-2/TRBV6-3	16	TRBJ2-5	NA	CASSYPGTGLQETQYF	TGTGCCAGCAGTTATCCCGGGACAGGGCTCCAAGAGACCCAGTACTTC
NA	TRBV6-5	14	TRBJ2-7	NA	CASRGLMTSYEQYF	TGTGCCAGCAGGGGACTTATGACTTCCTACGAGCAGTACTTC
NA	TRBV6-1	15	TRBJ1-2	NA	CASSEALAANYGYTF	TGTGCCAGCAGTGAAGCGCTAGCAGCTAACTATGGCTACACCTTC
TRBD1	TRBV29-1	14	TRBJ2-7	NA	CSVVRTGSSYEQYF	TGCAGCGTCGTAAGGACAGGGAGCTCCTACGAGCAGTACTTC
NA	TRBV5-6	13	TRBJ1-2	NA	CASSPERRGGYTF	TGTGCCAGCAGCCCGGAAAGAAGAGGAGGCTACACCTTC
NA	TRBV7-2	15	TRBJ1-6	many	CASSTYSGGSSPLHF	TGTGCCAGCAGCACCTACAGTGGGGGGAGTTCACCCCTCCACTTT
NA	TRBV6-6	14	TRBJ2-1	once	CASSYSKGENEQFF	TGTGCCAGCAGTTACTCGAAGGGGGAAAATGAGCAGTTCTTC
NA	TRBV3-1/TRBV3-2	12	TRBJ2-7	NA	CASSQWAGEQYF	TGTGCCAGCAGCCAATGGGCTGGCGAGCAGTACTTC
TRBD1	TRBV5-6	13	TRBJ1-1	NA	CASSLGDRPEAFF	TGTGCCAGCAGCTTGGGGGACAGGCCTGAAGCTTTCTTT
NA	TRBV27	15	TRBJ1-6	NA	CASSLNQGFNSPLHF	TGTGCCAGCAGTTTGAACCAGGGGTTTAATTCACCCCTCCACTTT
TRBD1	TRBV18	16	TRBJ2-3	few	CASSPRGTVLEDTQYF	TGTGCCAGCTCACCACGAGGGACAGTCCTTGAGGATACGCAGTATTTT
TRBD1	TRBV7-3	15	TRBJ2-1	NA	CASSKGQGGYNEQFF	TGTGCCAGCAGCAAAGGACAGGGAGGATACAATGAGCAGTTCTTC
NA	TRBV30	13	TRBJ1-5	NA	CAWGYRGNQPQHF	TGTGCCTGGGGATACAGGGGCAATCAGCCCCAGCATTTT
TRBD1	TRBV19	16	TRBJ2-7	NA	CASSMAPRQGVDEQYF	TGTGCCAGTAGTATGGCCCCCAGACAGGGGGTAGACGAGCAGTACTTC
NA	TRBV2	14	TRBJ1-1	NA	CASREDGMNTEAFF	TGTGCCAGCAGGGAGGACGGAATGAACACTGAAGCTTTCTTT